This T cell receptor beta chain was sequenced for a study of T cell responses to AZD1222 COVID-19 vaccine. There are 16 residues in the CDR3. Germline V CDR1 and CDR2: SGHRS, YFSETQ. V lost 0 bases and J lost 2, with 14 bases in between. Data came from immunoSEQ multiplex PCR; TCRdb stores just in-frame clones and leaves some out. The sample lists about 120,000 clones; approximately 85% were seen once. The TCR originated in an adult in good health. Sample: peripheral blood, taken on day 0 of MenACWY control vaccination. The chain uses TRBV5-1 and TRBJ2-5; D is perhaps TRBD1 or TRBD2 (5 bases each). The CDR3 nucleotides are TGCGCCAGCAGCTTGGGAGGGGCACGAGGGCAAGAGACCCAGTACTTC. Amino acids: CASSLGGARGQETQYF.